The 9 T cell receptor beta chains presented below share a single source sample, sequenced in a study of identical twins. Each CDR3 protein is one row after TCRdb ran MiXCR on the 5' RACE reads. The table includes 500,000 to 550,000 distinct CDR3 sequences, roughly 21% detected once. These same records also appear under a second study, on T cells expressing NK-cell markers.

The specimen was CD4+ T cells sorted from blood. These TCRs come from a woman between 18 and 29 years old in good health.

This clonotype came up a few times. The CDR3 sequence: CASSFLGTYNEQFF. CDR3 DNA: TGTGCCAGCAGCTTCCTGGGGACCTACAATGAGCAGTTCTTC. This chain joins TRBV7-2 and TRBJ2-1, with unresolved D. Deletions cut 3 bases from V and 2 bases from J, with 8 bases between. CDR1 and CDR2 (germline): SGHTA, FQGNSA. CDR3 size: 14 residues.

This chain joins TRBV6-6 and TRBJ1-1; unclear D gene. Germline V lookup: CDR1 MNHNY, CDR2 SVGAGI (reference sequence). The CDR3 sequence is 12 residues long. V dropped 6 bases and J dropped 11 bases, with 16 bases sitting between them. For the CDR3, the DNA is TGTGCCAGCAGCCCCGGGAGGACGGGGGCTTTCTTT. Protein product: CASSPGRTGAFF.

This clonotype has only one observation. The junction departs from the called germline gene at one end, perhaps through a read error. The V gene is TRBV2, the J gene TRBJ2-5; D is undetermined. CDR3 size: 8 residues. CDR1 is SNHLY and CDR2 is FYNNEI in the germline V gene. The CDR3 here is CASSEAGF. The CDR3 DNA follows: TGTGCCAGCAGTGAAGCGGGTTTC.

This chain joins TRBV20-1 and TRBJ2-7, with D perhaps matching TRBD1 (6 bases). The CDR3 runs to 13 residues. With 5 bases removed from V and 4 bases from J, the gap between germline ends came to 15 bases. The germline CDR1 and CDR2 sequences are DFQATT and SNEGSKA (reference sequence). CDR3 residues: CSASPGTPYEQYF. CDR3 nucleotide sequence: TGCAGTGCTTCCCCCGGGACACCTTACGAGCAGTACTTC.

The chain combines TRBV20-1 with TRBJ1-2; D uncertain. The ends were cut back, 8 bases at V and 2 bases at J, with 27 bases in the middle. CDR3 size: 17 residues. Germline values: CDR1 DFQATT, CDR2 SNEGSKA (reference sequence). The CDR3 coding sequence is TGCAGTCTCGCCCGATCCGGCGTCCTACCCCGGAACTATGGCTACACCTTC. Translation gives CSLARSGVLPRNYGYTF.

This clonotype was seen repeatedly, ten times or more. The gene calls are TRBV20-1 and TRBJ1-1, with TRBD1 matching over 7 bases. This CDR3 is 13 amino acids long. V lost 4 bases, J lost 1 base, and 3 bases stayed unmatched. CDR1 is DFQATT, CDR2 SNEGSKA, per germline (reference sequence). CDR3 sequence reads: CSANRGRNTEAFF. In nucleotides, the CDR3 is TGCAGTGCTAACAGGGGAAGGAACACTGAAGCTTTCTTT.

The chain joins TRBV10-2 to TRBJ2-3; 12 nucleotides match TRBD2. Unmatched junction bases numbered 7, after V lost 7 bases and J lost 5 bases. The CDR3 spans 15 residues. Germline V gives CDR1 WSHSY, CDR2 SAAADI. The CDR3 DNA reads as TGCGCCAGCACCCGCCCGACTAGCGGGAGAGATACGCAGTATTTT. It encodes CASTRPTSGRDTQYF.

The V and J genes are TRBV2 and TRBJ2-3; 10 positions agree with TRBD2. CDR1 SNHLY and CDR2 FYNNEI come from the germline V gene. The CDR3 runs 15 residues. V lost 4 bases and J lost 2; bases outside the gene matches: 3. Here the CDR3 reads CASSASGGATDTQYF. The CDR3, as DNA: TGTGCCAGCAGTGCGAGCGGGGGGGCCACAGATACGCAGTATTTT.

J is TRBJ2-1 and V is TRBV3-1; 13 nucleotides align to TRBD2. The CDR3 length is 16 residues. Trimming at V came to 3 bases and at J to 8 bases, leaving 7 bases not matched to a gene. Germline CDR1 is LGHDT and CDR2 is YNNKEL (reference sequence). CDR3 in amino acids: CASSHGLAGVVDEQFF. The DNA for the CDR3 is TGTGCCAGCAGCCACGGACTAGCGGGAGTTGTAGATGAGCAGTTCTTC.